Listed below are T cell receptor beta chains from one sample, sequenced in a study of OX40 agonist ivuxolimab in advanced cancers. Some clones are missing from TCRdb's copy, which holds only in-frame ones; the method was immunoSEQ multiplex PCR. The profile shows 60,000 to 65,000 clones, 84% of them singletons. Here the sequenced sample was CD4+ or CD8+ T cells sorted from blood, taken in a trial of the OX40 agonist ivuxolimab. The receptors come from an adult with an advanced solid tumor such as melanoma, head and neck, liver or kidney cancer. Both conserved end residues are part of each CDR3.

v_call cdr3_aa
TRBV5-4 CASSLRTDDNEQFF
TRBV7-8 CAGGLAGAEQYF
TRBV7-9 CASRHPPPGPVIGYTF
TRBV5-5 CASSLWGQGNQPQHF
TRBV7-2 CASSLRQGTDGYTF
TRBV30 CAWNIGDSYEQYF
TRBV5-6 CASSLWDNPYEQYF
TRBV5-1 CASSFAGPRTDTQYF
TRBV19 CASRQGEKGNQPQHF
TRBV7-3 CASSLTGVGNSPLHF
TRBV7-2 CASSLAWFLAGGVDTQYF
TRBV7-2 CASSIRQGGYEKLFF
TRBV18 CASSPPGAQQETQYF
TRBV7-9 CASSRQIETQYF
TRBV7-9 CASSPDANYGYTF
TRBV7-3 CASSKQGGNTEAFF
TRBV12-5 CASGLVEGVNTGELFF
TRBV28 CASSEGTRETQYF
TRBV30 CAWRHDGRDGYTF
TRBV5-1 CASLGQGGTEAFF
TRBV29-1 CSVEDLLHGNEQFF
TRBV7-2 CASSFLGLLKFF
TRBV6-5 CASSQPGQGYYEQYF
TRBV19 CASSFRLTGNYEQYF
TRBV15 CATAWGGTVTEAFF
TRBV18 CASSPPRPGGNTGELFF
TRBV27 CASSEAQGDYEQYF
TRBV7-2 CASSLGGRGSYEQYF
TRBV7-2 CASSLALGRYVAYEQYF
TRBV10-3 CAISLKQGANTEAFF
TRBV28 CASSGTSGGREQFF
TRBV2 CASSEEAGGPYNEQFF
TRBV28 CASSFYEKLFF
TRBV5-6 CASSLGKRGNTGELFF
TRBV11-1 CASSPTFGNEQFF
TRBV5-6 CASSLGPRRTDTQYF
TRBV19 CASSITSGKVTDTQYF
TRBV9 CASKGGISGNTIYF
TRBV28 CASSFASYYNEQFF
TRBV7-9 CASSQVAGRHYNEQFF
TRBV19 CASSSLIDTEAFF
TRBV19 CASSIGTANTGELFF
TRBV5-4 CASSKGGTGAYNEQFF
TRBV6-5 CASRAFAGSSYEQYF
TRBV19 CASRPPLAGGENEQFF
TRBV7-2 CASSRTGIQLAKNIQYF
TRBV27 CASSSVRDYGYTF
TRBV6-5 CASSPREDGYTF
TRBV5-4 CASSSSTGVSYEQYF
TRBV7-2 CASSLGSATRLHGYTF
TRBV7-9 CASRIQGTGELFF